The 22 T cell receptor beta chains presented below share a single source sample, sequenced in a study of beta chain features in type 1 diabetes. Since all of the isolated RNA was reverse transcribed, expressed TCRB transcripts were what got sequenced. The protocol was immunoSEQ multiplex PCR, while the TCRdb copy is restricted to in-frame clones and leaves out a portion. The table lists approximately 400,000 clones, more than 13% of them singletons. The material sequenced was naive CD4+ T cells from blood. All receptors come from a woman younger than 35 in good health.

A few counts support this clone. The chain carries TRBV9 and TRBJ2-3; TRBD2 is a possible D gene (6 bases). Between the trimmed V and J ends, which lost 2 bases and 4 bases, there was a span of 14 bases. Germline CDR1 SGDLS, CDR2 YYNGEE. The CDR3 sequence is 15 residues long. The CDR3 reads CASSVSSAKADTQYF. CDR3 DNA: TGTGCCAGCAGCGTGTCTAGCGCTAAAGCAGATACGCAGTATTTT.

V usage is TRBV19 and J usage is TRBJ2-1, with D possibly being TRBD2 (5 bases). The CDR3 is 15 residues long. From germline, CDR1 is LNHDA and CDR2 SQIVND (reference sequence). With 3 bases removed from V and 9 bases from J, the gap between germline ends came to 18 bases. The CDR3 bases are TGTGCCAGTAGTATGGTGGGTGCGGGTGGGAGTGAGCAGTTCTTC. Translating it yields CASSMVGAGGSEQFF.

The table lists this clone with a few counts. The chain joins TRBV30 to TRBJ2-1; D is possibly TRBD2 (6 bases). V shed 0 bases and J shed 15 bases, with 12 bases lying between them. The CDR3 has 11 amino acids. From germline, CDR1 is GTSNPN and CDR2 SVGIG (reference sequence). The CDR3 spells CAWSVSGSGFF. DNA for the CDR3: TGTGCCTGGAGTGTCTCCGGGAGTGGGTTCTTC.

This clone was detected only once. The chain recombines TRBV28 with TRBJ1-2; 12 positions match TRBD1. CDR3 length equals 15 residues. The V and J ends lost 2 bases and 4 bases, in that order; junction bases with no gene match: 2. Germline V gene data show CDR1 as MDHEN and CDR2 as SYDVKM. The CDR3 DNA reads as TGTGCCAGCAGTTTAGGGACAGGGGGCGGCTATGGCTACACCTTC. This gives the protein CASSLGTGGGYGYTF.

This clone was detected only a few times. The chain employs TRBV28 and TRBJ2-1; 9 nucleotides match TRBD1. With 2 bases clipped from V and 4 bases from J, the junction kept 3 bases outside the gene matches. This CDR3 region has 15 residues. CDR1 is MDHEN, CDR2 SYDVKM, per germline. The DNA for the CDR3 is TGTGCCAGCAGTTTAGCCGGGACAGGGTACAATGAGCAGTTCTTC. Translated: CASSLAGTGYNEQFF.

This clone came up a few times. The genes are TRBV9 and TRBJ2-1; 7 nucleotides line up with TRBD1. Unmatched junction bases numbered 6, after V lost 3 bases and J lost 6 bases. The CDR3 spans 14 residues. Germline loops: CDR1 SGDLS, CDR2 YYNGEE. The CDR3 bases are TGTGCCAGCAGCGACACAGGGGTTGGCAATGAGCAGTTCTTC. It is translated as CASSDTGVGNEQFF. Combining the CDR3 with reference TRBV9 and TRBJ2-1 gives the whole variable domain DSGVTQTPKHLITATGQRVTLRCSPRSGDLSVYWYQQSLDQGLQFLIQYYNGEERAKGNILERFSAQQFPDLHSELNLSSLELGDSALYFCASSDTGVGNEQFFGPGTRLTVL.

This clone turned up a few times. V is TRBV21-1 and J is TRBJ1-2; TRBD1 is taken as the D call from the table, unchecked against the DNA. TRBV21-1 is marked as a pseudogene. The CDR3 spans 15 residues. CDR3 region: CASSTRTVPHYGYTF. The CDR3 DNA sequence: TGTGCCAGCAGCACGCGGACAGTCCCCCACTATGGCTACACCTTC.

CDR3 in amino acids: CASSPLAGAPQGEQFF. CDR3 DNA: TGTGCCAGCTCACCATTGGCGGGAGCCCCTCAGGGTGAGCAGTTCTTC. The chain is built from TRBV18 and TRBJ2-1, with 7 bases aligning to TRBD2. V lost 2 bases to trimming and J lost 9 bases; unmatched junction nucleotides: 13. Germline V gene sequence: CDR1 KGHSH, CDR2 LQKENI. The CDR3 is made up of 16 amino acids.

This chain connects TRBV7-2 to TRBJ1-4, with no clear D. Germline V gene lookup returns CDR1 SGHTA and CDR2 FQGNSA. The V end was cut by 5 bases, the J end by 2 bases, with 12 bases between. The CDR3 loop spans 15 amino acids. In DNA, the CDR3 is TGTGCCAGCAGCCGTACGGGGATGACTAATGAAAAACTGTTTTTT. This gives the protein CASSRTGMTNEKLFF.

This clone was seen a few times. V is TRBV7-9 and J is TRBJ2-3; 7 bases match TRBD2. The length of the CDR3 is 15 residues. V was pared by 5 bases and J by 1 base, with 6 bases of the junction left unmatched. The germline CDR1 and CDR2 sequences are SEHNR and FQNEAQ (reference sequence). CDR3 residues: CASSLRLARTDTQYF. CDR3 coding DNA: TGTGCCAGCAGCCTCCGACTAGCCCGCACAGATACGCAGTATTTT.

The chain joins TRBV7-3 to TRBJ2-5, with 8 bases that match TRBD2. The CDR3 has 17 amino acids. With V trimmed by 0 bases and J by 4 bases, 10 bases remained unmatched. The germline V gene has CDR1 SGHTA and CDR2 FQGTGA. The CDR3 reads CASSLTSPVLAGETQYF. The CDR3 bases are TGTGCCAGCAGCTTAACATCCCCGGTGCTAGCGGGAGAGACCCAGTACTTC.

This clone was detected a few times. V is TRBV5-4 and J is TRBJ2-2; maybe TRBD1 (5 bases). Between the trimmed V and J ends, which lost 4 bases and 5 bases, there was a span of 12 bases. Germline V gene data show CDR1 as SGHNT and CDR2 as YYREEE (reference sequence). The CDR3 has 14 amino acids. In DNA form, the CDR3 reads TGTGCCAGCAGCCTGACAGCGCCAACCGGGGAGCTGTTTTTT. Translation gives CASSLTAPTGELFF.

The CDR3 DNA follows: TGTGCCAGCAGTGGGAGACGGAGCTCCTACGAGCAGTACTTC. This sequence encodes CASSGRRSSYEQYF. The chain employs TRBV27 and TRBJ2-7; weak D call: TRBD2 (5 bases). The CDR3 spans 14 residues. Trimming stripped 5 bases from V and 0 bases from J, with 11 bases between. Germline V CDR1 and CDR2: MNHEY, SMNVEV (reference sequence).

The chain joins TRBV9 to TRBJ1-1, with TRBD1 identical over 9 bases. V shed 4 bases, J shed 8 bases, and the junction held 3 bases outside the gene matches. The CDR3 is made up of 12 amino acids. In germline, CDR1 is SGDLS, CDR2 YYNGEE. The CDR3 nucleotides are TGTGCCAGCAGCCCCGGACAGGGGGAAGCTTTCTTT. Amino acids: CASSPGQGEAFF.

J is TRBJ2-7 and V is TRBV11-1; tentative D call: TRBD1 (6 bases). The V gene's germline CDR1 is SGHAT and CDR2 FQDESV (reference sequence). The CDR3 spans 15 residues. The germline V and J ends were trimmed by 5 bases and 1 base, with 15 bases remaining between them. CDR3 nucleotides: TGTGCCAGCAGCAGTTACAGGGAAAGTTCCTACGAGCAGTACTTC. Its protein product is CASSSYRESSYEQYF.

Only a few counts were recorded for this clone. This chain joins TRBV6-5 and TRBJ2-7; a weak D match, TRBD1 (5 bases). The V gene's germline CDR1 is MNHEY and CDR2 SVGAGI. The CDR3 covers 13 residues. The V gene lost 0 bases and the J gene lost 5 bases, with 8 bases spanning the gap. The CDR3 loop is CASSYSRVDEQYF. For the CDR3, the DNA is TGTGCCAGCAGTTACTCCAGGGTCGACGAGCAGTACTTC.

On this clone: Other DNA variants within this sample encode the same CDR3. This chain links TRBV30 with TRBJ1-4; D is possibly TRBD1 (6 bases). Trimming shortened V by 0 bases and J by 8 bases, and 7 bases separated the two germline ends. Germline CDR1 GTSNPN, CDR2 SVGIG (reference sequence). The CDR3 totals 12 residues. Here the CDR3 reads CAWSVQGEKLFF. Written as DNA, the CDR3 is TGTGCCTGGAGTGTACAGGGCGAAAAACTGTTTTTT. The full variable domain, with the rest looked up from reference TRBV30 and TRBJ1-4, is SQTIHQWPATLVQPVGSPLSLECTVEGTSNPNLYWYRQAAGRGLQLLFYSVGIGQISSEVPQNLSASRPQDRQFILSSKKLLLSDSGFYLCAWSVQGEKLFFGSGTQLSVL.

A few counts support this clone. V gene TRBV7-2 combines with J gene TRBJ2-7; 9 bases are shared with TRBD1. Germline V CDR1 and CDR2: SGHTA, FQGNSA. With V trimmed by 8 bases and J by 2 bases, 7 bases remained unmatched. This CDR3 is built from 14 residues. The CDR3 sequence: CASGPGQGPYEQYF. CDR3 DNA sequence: TGTGCCAGCGGGCCGGGACAGGGACCCTACGAGCAGTACTTC. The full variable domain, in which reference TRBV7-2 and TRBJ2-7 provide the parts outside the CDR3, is GAGVSQSPSNKVTEKGKDVELRCDPISGHTALYWYRQSLGQGLEFLIYFQGNSAPDKSGLPSDRFSAERTGGSVSTLTIQRTQQEDSAVYLCASGPGQGPYEQYFGPGTRLTVT.

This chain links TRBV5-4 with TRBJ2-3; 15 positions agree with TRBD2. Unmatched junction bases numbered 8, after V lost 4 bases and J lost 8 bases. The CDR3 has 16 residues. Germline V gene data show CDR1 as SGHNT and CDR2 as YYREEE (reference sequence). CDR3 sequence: CASSEGLAGGGGTQYF. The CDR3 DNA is TGTGCCAGCAGCGAGGGACTAGCGGGAGGAGGAGGTACGCAGTATTTT.

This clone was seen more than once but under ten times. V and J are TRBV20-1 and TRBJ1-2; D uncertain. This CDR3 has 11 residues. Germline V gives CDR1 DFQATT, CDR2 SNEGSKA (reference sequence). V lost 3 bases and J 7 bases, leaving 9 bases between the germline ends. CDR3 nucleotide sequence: TGCAGTGCTAGGCAGTCGGGTGGCTACACCTTC. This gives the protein CSARQSGGYTF.

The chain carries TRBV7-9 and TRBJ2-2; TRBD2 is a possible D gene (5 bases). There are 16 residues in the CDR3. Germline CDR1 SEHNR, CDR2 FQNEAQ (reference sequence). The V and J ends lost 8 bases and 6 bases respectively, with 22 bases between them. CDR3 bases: TGTGCCAGCGCTGGGAGAGAAGTCTCGGCCGCCGGGGAGCTGTTTTTT. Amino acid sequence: CASAGREVSAAGELFF.

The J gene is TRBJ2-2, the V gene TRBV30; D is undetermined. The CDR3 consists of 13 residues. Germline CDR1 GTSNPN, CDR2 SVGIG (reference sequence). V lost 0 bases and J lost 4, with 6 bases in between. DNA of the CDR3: TGTGCCTGGAGTGTAGCCTCCACCGGGGAGCTGTTTTTT. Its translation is CAWSVASTGELFF.